The 4 T cell receptor beta chains in this list originate from one sample, sequenced in a study of blood T cell repertoires in COVID-19. Using immunoSEQ multiplex PCR, the repertoire was profiled, and TCRdb retains in-frame clones only, with some absent. The sample lists 95,000 to 100,000 clones; roughly 85% were seen once. The sequenced material came from peripheral blood. The receptors originated from a woman between 65 and 79 years old with active or convalescent COVID-19.

The genes are TRBV5-1 and TRBJ1-5, with 7 bases lining up with TRBD1. CDR1 is SGHRS and CDR2 is YFSETQ in the germline V gene. There are 15 residues in the CDR3. J gave up 2 bases and V 0 bases, and 2 bases lay outside the gene matches. The CDR3: CASSLGDSRNQPQHF. In nucleotides, the CDR3 is TGCGCCAGCAGCTTGGGGGACAGTCGCAATCAGCCCCAGCATTTT.

The genes are TRBV27 and TRBJ2-1; 11 nucleotides line up with TRBD2. Germline V gene data show CDR1 as MNHEY and CDR2 as SMNVEV (reference sequence). The CDR3 runs 16 residues. The junction had 11 bases not matched to a gene; V was cut back by 5 bases and J by 8 bases. This CDR3 reads CASSAALAGVMDEQFF. CDR3 DNA sequence: TGTGCCAGCAGTGCAGCACTAGCGGGAGTTATGGATGAGCAGTTCTTC.

CDR3 coding DNA: TGCGCCAGCAGGTTTGACGGGAGCAGGGAAGACTATGGCTACACCTTC. Protein sequence: CASRFDGSREDYGYTF. The chain carries TRBV5-1 and TRBJ1-2, with D perhaps matching TRBD1 (5 bases). Per the germline V gene, CDR1 is SGHRS and CDR2 is YFSETQ. The CDR3 spans 16 residues. Trimming shortened V by 5 bases and J by 3 bases, and 20 bases separated the two germline ends.

The rearrangement uses TRBV19 and TRBJ1-1, with D unclear. V shed 3 bases and J shed 1 base, with 9 bases lying between them. CDR1 is LNHDA, CDR2 SQIVND, per germline (reference sequence). This CDR3 is built from 14 residues. In DNA, the CDR3 is TGTGCCAGTAGTATTTCCCACGGGAACACTGAAGCTTTCTTT. It codes for CASSISHGNTEAFF. Using reference TRBV19 and TRBJ1-1 for the parts outside the CDR3, the full variable domain is DGGITQSPKYLFRKEGQNVTLSCEQNLNHDAMYWYRQDPGQGLRLIYYSQIVNDFQKGDIAEGYSVSREKKESFPLTVTSAQKNPTAFYLCASSISHGNTEAFFGQGTRLTVV.